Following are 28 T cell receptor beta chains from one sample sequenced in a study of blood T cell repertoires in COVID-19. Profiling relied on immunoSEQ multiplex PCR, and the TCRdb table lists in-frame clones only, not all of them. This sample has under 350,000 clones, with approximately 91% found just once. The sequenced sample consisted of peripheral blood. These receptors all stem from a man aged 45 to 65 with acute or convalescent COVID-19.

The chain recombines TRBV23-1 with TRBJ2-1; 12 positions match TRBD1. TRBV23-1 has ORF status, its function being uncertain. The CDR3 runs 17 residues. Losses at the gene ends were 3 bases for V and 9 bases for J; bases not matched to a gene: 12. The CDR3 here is CASSQEARDRGHGEQFF. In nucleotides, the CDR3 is TGCGCCAGCAGTCAGGAAGCCCGGGACAGGGGGCACGGTGAGCAGTTCTTC.

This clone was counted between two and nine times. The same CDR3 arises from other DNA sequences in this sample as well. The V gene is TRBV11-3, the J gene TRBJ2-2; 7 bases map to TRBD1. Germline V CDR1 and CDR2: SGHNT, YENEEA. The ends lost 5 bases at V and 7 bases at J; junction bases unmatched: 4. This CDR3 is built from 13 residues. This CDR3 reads CASSLGGRGELFF. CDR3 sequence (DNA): TGTGCCAGCAGCCTAGGGGGCCGCGGGGAGCTGTTTTTT.

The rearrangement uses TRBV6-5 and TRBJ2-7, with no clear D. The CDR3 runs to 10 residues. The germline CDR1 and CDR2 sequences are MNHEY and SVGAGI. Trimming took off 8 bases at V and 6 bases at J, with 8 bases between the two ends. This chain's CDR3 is CASGQFEQYF. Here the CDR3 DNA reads TGTGCCAGCGGCCAATTCGAGCAGTACTTC.

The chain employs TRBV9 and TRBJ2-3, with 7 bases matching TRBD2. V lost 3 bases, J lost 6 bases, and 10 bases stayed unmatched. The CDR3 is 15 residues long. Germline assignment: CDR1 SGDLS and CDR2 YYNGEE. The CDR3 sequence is CASSATTSRSDTQYF. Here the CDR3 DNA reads TGTGCCAGCAGCGCGACGACTAGCAGGTCCGATACGCAGTATTTT.

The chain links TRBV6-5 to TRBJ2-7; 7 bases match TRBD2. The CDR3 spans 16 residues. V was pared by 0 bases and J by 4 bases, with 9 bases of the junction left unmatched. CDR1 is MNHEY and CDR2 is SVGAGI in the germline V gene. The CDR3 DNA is TGTGCCAGCAGTTACTCCGTCGGGGGGAAGGGGTACGAGCAGTACTTC. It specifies CASSYSVGGKGYEQYF.

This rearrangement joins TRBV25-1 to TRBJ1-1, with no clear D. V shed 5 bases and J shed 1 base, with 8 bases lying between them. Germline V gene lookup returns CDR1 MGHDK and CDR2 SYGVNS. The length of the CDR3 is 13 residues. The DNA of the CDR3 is TGTGCCAGCAGTCTCCCGGGGAACACTGAAGCTTTCTTT. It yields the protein CASSLPGNTEAFF.

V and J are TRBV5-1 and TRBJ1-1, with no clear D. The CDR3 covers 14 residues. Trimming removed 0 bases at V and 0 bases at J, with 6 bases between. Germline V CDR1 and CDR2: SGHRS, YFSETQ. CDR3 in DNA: TGCGCCAGCAGCTTGGAGCGGATGAACACTGAAGCTTTCTTT. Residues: CASSLERMNTEAFF.

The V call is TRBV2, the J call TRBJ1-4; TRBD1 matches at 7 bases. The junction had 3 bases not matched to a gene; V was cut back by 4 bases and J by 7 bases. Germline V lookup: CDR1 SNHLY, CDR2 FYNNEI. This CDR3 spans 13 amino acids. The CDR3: CASSAQGGEKLFF. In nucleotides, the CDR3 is TGTGCCAGCAGTGCGCAGGGGGGTGAAAAACTGTTTTTT.

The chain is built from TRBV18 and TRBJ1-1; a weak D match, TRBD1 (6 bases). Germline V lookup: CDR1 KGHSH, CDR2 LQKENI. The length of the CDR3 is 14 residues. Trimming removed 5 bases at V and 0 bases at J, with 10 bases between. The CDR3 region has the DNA TGTGCCAGCTCAGAGCGGACAGTGAACACTGAAGCTTTCTTT. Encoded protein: CASSERTVNTEAFF.

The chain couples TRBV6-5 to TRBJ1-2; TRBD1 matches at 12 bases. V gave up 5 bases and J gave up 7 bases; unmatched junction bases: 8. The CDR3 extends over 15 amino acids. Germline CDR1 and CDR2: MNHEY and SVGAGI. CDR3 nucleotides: TGTGCCAGCAGTAGAGCCGGGACAGGGGGCCTTGGCTACACCTTC. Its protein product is CASSRAGTGGLGYTF.

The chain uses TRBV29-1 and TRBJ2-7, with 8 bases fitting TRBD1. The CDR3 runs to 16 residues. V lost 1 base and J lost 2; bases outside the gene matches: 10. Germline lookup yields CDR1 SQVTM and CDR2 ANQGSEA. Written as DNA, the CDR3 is TGCAGCGTTGAAGGGCTTCGAGGACAGGGCCCCTACGAGCAGTACTTC. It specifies CSVEGLRGQGPYEQYF.

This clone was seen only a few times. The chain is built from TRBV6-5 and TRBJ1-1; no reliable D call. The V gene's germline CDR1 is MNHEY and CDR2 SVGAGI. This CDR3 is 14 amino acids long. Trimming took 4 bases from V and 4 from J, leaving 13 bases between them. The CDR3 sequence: CASSFGGLGTEAFF. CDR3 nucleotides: TGTGCCAGCAGTTTTGGCGGGCTAGGCACTGAAGCTTTCTTT.

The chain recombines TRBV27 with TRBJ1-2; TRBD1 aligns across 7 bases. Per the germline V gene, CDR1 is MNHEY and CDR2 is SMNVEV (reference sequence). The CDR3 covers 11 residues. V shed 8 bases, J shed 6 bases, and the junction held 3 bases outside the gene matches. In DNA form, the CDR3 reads TGTGCCAGCGAGGGGGCGGATGGCTACACCTTC. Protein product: CASEGADGYTF.

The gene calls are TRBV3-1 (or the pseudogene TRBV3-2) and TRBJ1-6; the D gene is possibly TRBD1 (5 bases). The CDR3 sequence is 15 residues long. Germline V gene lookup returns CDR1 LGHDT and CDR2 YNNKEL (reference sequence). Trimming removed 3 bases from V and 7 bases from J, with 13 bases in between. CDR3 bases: TGTGCCAGCAGCCAGGAGGGGAACAGAAATTCACCCCTCCACTTT. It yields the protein CASSQEGNRNSPLHF.

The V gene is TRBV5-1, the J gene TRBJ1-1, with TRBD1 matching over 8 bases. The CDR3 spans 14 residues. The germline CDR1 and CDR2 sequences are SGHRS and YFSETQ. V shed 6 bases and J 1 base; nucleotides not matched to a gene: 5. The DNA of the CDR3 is TGCGCCAGCACCCGACAGGGGCCGAACACTGAAGCTTTCTTT. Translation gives CASTRQGPNTEAFF.

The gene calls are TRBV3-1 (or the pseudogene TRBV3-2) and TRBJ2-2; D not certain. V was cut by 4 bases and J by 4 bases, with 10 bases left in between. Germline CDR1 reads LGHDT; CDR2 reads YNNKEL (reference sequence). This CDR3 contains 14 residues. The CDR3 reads CASSLLLSTGELFF. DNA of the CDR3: TGTGCCAGCAGCCTCCTCCTTTCCACCGGGGAGCTGTTTTTT.

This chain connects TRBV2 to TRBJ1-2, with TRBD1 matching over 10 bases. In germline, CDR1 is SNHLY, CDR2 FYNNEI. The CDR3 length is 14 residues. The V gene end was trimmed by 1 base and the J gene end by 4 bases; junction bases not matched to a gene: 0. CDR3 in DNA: TGTGCCAGCAGTGAAGGGGACAGGGGCTATGGCTACACCTTC. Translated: CASSEGDRGYGYTF.

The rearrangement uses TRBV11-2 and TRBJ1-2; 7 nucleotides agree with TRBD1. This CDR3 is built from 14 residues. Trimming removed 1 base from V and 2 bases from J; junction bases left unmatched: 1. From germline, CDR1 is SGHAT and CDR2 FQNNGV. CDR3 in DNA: TGTGCCAGCAGCTTAGGGGGACAGAACTATGGCTACACCTTC. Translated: CASSLGGQNYGYTF.

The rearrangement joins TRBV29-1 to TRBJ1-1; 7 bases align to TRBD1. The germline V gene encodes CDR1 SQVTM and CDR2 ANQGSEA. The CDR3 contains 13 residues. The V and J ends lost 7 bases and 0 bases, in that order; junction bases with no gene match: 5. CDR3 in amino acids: CSAEGAMNTEAFF. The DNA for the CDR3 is TGCAGCGCCGAGGGGGCCATGAACACTGAAGCTTTCTTT.

As DNA, the CDR3 is TGTGCCAGCAGCTCCGACAGGGATTATTCACCCCTCCACTTT. This sequence encodes CASSSDRDYSPLHF. This chain uses TRBV7-8 with TRBJ1-6, with TRBD1 matching over 7 bases. The CDR3 extends over 14 amino acids. V was clipped by 4 bases and J by 8 bases; unmatched bases: 5. Germline CDR1 reads SGHVS; CDR2 reads FQNEAQ. The variable domain in full, completed from reference TRBV7-8 and TRBJ1-6, reads GAGVSQSPRYKVAKRGQDVALRCDPISGHVSLFWYQQALGQGPEFLTYFQNEAQLDKSGLPSDRFFAERPEGSVSTLKIQRTQQEDSAVYLCASSSDRDYSPLHFGNGTRLTVT.

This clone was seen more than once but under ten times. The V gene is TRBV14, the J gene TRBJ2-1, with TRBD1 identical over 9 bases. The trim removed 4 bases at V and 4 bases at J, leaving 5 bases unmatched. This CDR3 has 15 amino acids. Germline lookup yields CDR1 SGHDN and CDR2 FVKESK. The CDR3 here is CASSRTGAGYNEQFF. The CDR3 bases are TGTGCCAGCAGCCGGACAGGGGCCGGGTACAATGAGCAGTTCTTC.

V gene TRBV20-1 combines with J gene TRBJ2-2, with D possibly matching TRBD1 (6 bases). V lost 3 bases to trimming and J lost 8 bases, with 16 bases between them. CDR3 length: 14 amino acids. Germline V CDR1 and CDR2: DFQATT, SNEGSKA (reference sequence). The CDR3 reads CSASRDTQGGELFF. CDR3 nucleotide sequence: TGCAGTGCTAGTCGGGACACCCAGGGAGGGGAGCTGTTTTTT.

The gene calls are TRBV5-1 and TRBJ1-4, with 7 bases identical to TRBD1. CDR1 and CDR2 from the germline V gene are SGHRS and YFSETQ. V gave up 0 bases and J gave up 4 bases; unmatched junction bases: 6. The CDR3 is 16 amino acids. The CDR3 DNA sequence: TGCGCCAGCAGCTTGGCGGGACAGCCGCATAATGAAAAACTGTTTTTT. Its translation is CASSLAGQPHNEKLFF.

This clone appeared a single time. The CDR3 DNA is TGCGCCAGCTGCCTAACCGGGACAGGCGGAACACCCCTCCACTTT. This sequence encodes CASCLTGTGGTPLHF. The chain combines TRBV5-1 with TRBJ1-6, with 8 bases matching TRBD1. The CDR3 has 15 residues. Germline assignment: CDR1 SGHRS and CDR2 YFSETQ. The junction had 14 bases not matched to a gene; V was cut back by 7 bases and J by 11 bases.

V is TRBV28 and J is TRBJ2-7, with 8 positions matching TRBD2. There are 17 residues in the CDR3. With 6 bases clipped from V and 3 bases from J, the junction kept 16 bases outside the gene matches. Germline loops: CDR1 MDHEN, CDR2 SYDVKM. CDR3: CASSLLTLSGGVYEQYF. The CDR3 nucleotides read TGTGCCAGCAGCCTTCTGACCCTGAGCGGGGGCGTCTACGAGCAGTACTTC.

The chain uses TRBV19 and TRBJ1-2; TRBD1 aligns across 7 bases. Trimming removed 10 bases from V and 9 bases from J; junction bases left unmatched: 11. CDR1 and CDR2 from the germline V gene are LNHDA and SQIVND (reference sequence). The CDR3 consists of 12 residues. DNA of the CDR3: TGTGCCACCCTGGGACAGCCCGGGAGCTACACCTTC. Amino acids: CATLGQPGSYTF.

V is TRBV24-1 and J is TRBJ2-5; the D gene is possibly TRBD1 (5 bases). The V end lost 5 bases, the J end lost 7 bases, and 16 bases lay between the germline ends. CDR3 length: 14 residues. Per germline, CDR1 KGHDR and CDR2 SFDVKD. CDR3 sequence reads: CATSVADRDRTQYF. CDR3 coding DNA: TGTGCCACCAGTGTTGCCGACAGAGATCGGACCCAGTACTTC.

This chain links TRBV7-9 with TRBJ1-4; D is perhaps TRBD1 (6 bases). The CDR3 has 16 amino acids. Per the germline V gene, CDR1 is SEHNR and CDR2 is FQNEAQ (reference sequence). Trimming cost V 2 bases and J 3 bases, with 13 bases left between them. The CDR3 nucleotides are TGTGCCAGCAGCTTAAACCCGGGGGGCCCTAATGAAAAACTGTTTTTT. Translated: CASSLNPGGPNEKLFF.